What follows are 5 T cell receptor beta chains derived from one specimen sequenced in a study of shared clonotypes between healthy human individuals (dated by TCRdb to about 2020). The library was generated by the immunoSEQ multiplex PCR assay. What TCRdb holds here is the immuneACCESS table cut down to in-frame rearrangements. Part of the clones is not present; checked against another copy, under half of the missing clones reflect an unresolved V gene, and the others are unexplained. A total of 980,000 or so clones appear in this sample, approximately 80% of them only once. Roughly 1.5% of the sample belongs to the ten largest clones. Sequenced input: memory CD4+ T cells sorted from blood. The cell subset or site label for this specimen denotes: CD45RA-negative fraction. Source of these receptors: a man between 18 and 35 years old in good health.

The genes are TRBV9 and TRBJ2-5; 8 bases are shared with TRBD1. This CDR3 contains 16 residues. V was pared by 4 bases and J by 5 bases, with 13 bases of the junction left unmatched. Germline assignment: CDR1 SGDLS and CDR2 YYNGEE. The CDR3 nucleotides read TGTGCCAGCAGCCCATATTCCGGACAGGGAGAGGAGACCCAGTACTTC. Protein: CASSPYSGQGEETQYF.

The chain couples TRBV7-6 to TRBJ1-6, with 9 bases aligning to TRBD1. The germline V gene has CDR1 SGHVS and CDR2 FNYEAQ. The V and J ends lost 5 bases and 0 bases, in that order; junction bases with no gene match: 5. CDR3 length: 17 residues. For the CDR3, the DNA is TGTGCCAGCAGCCCGGGACAGGGTTACTCCTATAATTCACCCCTCCACTTT. Its translation is CASSPGQGYSYNSPLHF.

There are a few counts of this clone. The V gene is TRBV6-5, the J gene TRBJ2-1; 9 nucleotides agree with TRBD2. From germline, CDR1 is MNHEY and CDR2 SVGAGI. V dropped 5 bases and J dropped 6; count of bases not matched to a gene: 8. The CDR3 runs 15 residues. The CDR3 is CASSPGASGINEQFF. The CDR3 coding sequence is TGTGCCAGCAGTCCCGGCGCTAGCGGGATCAATGAGCAGTTCTTC.

The rearrangement links TRBV10-3 to TRBJ2-1; possibly TRBD1 or TRBD2 for D (6 bases each). Germline V gene data show CDR1 as ENHRY and CDR2 as SYGVKD. V shed 4 bases and J shed 0 bases, with 10 bases lying between them. The CDR3 covers 15 residues. As DNA, the CDR3 is TGTGCCATCAGTGGAGGGGGGAGCTCCTACAATGAGCAGTTCTTC. This gives the protein CAISGGGSSYNEQFF.

This sequence joins TRBV5-4 and TRBJ2-5, with TRBD2 identical over 16 bases. The V gene's germline CDR1 is SGHNT and CDR2 YYREEE (reference sequence). The CDR3 consists of 17 residues. With 3 bases clipped from V and 2 bases from J, the junction kept 4 bases outside the gene matches. The CDR3: CASSSPGLAGGQETQYF. The CDR3 DNA sequence: TGTGCCAGCAGCTCACCGGGACTAGCGGGGGGGCAAGAGACCCAGTACTTC.